Reported below is one T cell receptor (beta chain). Its antigen is not known. The data originate from a study of blood T cells in healthy people across ages. Using a J-beta primer mix together with a sample-barcoded 5' primer, a second PCR was run for about 6 to 12 cycles. TCRdb reprocessed the 5' RACE reads via MiXCR and lists one record per CDR3 protein. Here the sample spans 2 million or so distinct CDR3 sequences, about 50% being singletons. The study's findings and limits: Correlation between TCR beta diversity and naive T cell percentage was strong. Any conclusive comparison of naive versus antigen-experienced cells was prevented by using unsorted PBMCs.

Per germline, CDR1 SGHDT and CDR2 YYEEEE. This CDR3 is built from 15 residues. The clonotype was recovered from a woman in her forties in good health. The sample comprised blood. The chain combines TRBV5-6 with TRBJ2-5; 9 bases match TRBD1. The J call may be incorrect, as the DNA end agrees better with TRBJ2-7. The CDR3, as DNA: TGTGCCAGCAGCTTCCTGGGGACAGGGACCTACGAGCAGTACTTC. It encodes CASSFLGTGTYEQYF.